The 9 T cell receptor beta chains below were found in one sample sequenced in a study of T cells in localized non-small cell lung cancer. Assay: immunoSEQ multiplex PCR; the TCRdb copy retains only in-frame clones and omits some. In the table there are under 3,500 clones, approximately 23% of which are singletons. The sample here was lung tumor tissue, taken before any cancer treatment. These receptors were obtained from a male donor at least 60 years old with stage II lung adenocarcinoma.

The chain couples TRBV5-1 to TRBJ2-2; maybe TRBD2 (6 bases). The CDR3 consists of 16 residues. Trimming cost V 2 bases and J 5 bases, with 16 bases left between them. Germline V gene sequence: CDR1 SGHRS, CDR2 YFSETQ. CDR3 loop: CASSLGLATWTGELFF. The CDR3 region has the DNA TGCGCCAGCAGCTTAGGTCTAGCGACGTGGACCGGGGAGCTGTTTTTT.

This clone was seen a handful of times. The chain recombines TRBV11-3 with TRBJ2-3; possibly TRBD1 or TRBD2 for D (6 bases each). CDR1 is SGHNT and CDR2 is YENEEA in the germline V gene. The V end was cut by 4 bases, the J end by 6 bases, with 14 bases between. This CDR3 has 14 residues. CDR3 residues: CASSSEGVSDTQYF. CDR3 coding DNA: TGTGCCAGCAGCTCGGAGGGGGTTAGTGATACGCAGTATTTT.

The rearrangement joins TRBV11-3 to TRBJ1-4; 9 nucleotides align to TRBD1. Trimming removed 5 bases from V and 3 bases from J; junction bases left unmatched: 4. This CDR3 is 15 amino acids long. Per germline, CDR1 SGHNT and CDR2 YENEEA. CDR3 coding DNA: TGTGCCAGCAGCCCGAGGACAGGGGCTAATGAAAAACTGTTTTTT. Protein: CASSPRTGANEKLFF.

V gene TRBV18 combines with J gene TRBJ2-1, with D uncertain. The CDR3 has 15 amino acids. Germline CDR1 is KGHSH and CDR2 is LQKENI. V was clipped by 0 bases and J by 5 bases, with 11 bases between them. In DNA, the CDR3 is TGTGCCAGCTCACCACCGGCCCTAGGTCACAATGAGCAGTTCTTC. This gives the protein CASSPPALGHNEQFF.

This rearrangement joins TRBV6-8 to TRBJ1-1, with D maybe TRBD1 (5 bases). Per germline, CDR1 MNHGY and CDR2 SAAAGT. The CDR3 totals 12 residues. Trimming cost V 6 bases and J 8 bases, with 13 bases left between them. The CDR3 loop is CASSGDFTEAFF. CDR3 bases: TGTGCCAGCAGCGGGGACTTTACGGAAGCTTTCTTT.

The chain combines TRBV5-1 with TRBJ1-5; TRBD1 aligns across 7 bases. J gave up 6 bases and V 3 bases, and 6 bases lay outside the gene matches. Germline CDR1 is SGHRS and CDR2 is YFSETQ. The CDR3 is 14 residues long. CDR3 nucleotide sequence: TGCGCCAGCAGCTCAACAGGGGACGGTCAGCCCCAGCATTTT. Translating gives CASSSTGDGQPQHF.

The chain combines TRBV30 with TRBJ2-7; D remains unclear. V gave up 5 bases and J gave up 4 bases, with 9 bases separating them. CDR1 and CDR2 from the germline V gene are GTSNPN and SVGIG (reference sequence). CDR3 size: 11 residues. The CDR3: CAWQSRYEQYF. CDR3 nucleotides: TGTGCCTGGCAATCCAGATACGAGCAGTACTTC.

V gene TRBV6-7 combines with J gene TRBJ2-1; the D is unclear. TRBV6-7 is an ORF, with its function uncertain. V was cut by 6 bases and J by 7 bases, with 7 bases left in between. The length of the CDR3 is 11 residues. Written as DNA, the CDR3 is TGTGCCAGCAGCGAACTTAATGAGCAGTTCTTC. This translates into CASSELNEQFF.

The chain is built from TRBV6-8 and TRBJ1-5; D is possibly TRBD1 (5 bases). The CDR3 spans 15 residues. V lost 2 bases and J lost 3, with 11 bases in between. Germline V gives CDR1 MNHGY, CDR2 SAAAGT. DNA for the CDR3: TGTGCCAGCAGTTACCGAGGGGTAAACAATCAGCCCCAGCATTTT. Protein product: CASSYRGVNNQPQHF.